These 20 T cell receptor beta chains were sequenced from one sample in a study of Graves' ophthalmopathy and Graves' hyperthyroidism. From RNA, the CDR3 regions of TCR beta chains were amplified and sequenced. Scientists carried out first-round RT-PCR using HTBI primers and then a second-round multiplex PCR. TCRdb used MiXCR to reprocess the multiplex PCR reads, holding one entry per CDR3 protein. Of about 550,000 distinct CDR3 sequences listed, under 45% are singletons. Sequenced input: peripheral blood or thyroid tissue (not recorded which). These receptors were obtained from an adult man with Graves' hyperthyroidism.

The chain couples TRBV5-1 to TRBJ2-7; D might be TRBD1 (6 bases). Germline CDR1 reads SGHRS; CDR2 reads YFSETQ. Between the trimmed V and J ends, which lost 4 bases and 7 bases, there was a span of 21 bases. The CDR3 runs to 15 residues. The CDR3 sequence: CASSGQSDRSQEQYF. CDR3 DNA sequence: TGCGCCAGCAGCGGCCAGTCTGACAGGAGCCAAGAGCAGTACTTC.

The sample holds many counts of this clonotype. The CDR3 region is CASSVVLAEAGVRETQYF. The CDR3 nucleotides are TGTGCCAGCAGCGTAGTCCTCGCGGAGGCAGGGGTTCGAGAGACCCAGTACTTC. This chain uses TRBV9 with TRBJ2-5; possible D gene TRBD1, 6 bases. The CDR3 extends over 18 amino acids. Germline CDR1 and CDR2: SGDLS and YYNGEE. The V end lost 0 bases, the J end lost 4 bases, and 22 bases lay between the germline ends.

This chain uses TRBV6-1 with TRBJ2-7, with D uncertain. There are 14 residues in the CDR3. V lost 2 bases to trimming and J lost 2 bases, with 10 bases between them. Germline CDR1 is MNHNS and CDR2 is SASEGT. The CDR3 coding sequence is TGTGCCAGCAGTGAACAGGTGGGGACCTACGAGCAGTACTTC. Amino acid sequence: CASSEQVGTYEQYF.

The V call is TRBV29-1, the J call TRBJ1-6, with 7 bases lining up with TRBD1. The trim removed 5 bases at V and 9 bases at J, leaving 7 bases unmatched. This CDR3 has 13 amino acids. Germline CDR1 SQVTM, CDR2 ANQGSEA. The CDR3 sequence: CSVQRDSSSPLHF. The CDR3 DNA follows: TGCAGCGTTCAAAGGGACAGTAGTTCACCCCTCCACTTT.

This sequence joins TRBV29-1 and TRBJ1-2; D might be TRBD1 (5 bases). Looked up from germline, CDR1 is SQVTM and CDR2 is ANQGSEA. The CDR3 has 12 residues. V lost 7 bases and J 7 bases, leaving 16 bases between the germline ends. CDR3 in amino acids: CSGEGGGFGYTF. CDR3 coding DNA: TGCAGCGGGGAGGGCGGGGGGTTTGGCTACACCTTC.

This clonotype came up many times. The chain is built from TRBV6-5 and TRBJ1-5, with 7 bases lining up with TRBD1. Germline V gives CDR1 MNHEY, CDR2 SVGAGI. This CDR3 has 16 amino acids. Unmatched junction bases numbered 8, after V lost 5 bases and J lost 1 base. CDR3 nucleotides: TGTGCCAGCAGTAATGACAGGGTTGGAAGCAATCAGCCCCAGCATTTT. Protein: CASSNDRVGSNQPQHF.

This clonotype was observed a few times. The genes are TRBV3-1 and TRBJ1-1; 8 bases agree with TRBD1. CDR3 size: 16 residues. Trimming took 4 bases from V and 0 from J; bases not matched to a gene: 7. Germline V gene sequence: CDR1 LGHDT, CDR2 YNNKEL (reference sequence). In DNA, the CDR3 is TGTGCCAGCAGCCCCCGACAGGGGTACATGAACACTGAAGCTTTCTTT. Residues: CASSPRQGYMNTEAFF.

In its sample, this clonotype was seen a few times. The chain couples TRBV20-1 to TRBJ1-2; D gene uncertain. Germline CDR1 DFQATT, CDR2 SNEGSKA (reference sequence). Trimming left V 0 bases short and J 8 bases short, with 34 bases between. This CDR3 contains 20 residues. CDR3 protein: CSAREVPAGARQSPRRGYTF. The CDR3 nucleotides read TGCAGTGCTAGAGAAGTTCCCGCCGGAGCGAGGCAGAGTCCCAGACGGGGCTACACCTTC.

This rearrangement joins TRBV20-1 to TRBJ2-5, with D possibly being TRBD1 or TRBD2 (6 bases each). The germline V and J ends were trimmed by 4 bases and 5 bases, with 32 bases remaining between them. The CDR3 totals 19 residues. Germline V lookup: CDR1 DFQATT, CDR2 SNEGSKA (reference sequence). The CDR3 loop is CSATRLQGRVTRLGETQYF. The CDR3 nucleotides read TGCAGTGCTACACGCCTACAGGGACGGGTGACTAGACTGGGGGAGACCCAGTACTTC.

The chain employs TRBV7-3 and TRBJ2-5, with 10 bases that match TRBD2. The DNA end is a closer match to TRBJ2-1, so the J assignment may be wrong. The germline gives CDR1 SGHTA, CDR2 FQGTGA. The CDR3 runs to 16 residues. Written as DNA, the CDR3 is TGTGCCAGCAGCTCCTCGACTAGCGGGTTTATCAATGAGCAGTTCTTC. Protein: CASSSSTSGFINEQFF.

The DNA of the CDR3 is TGTGCCAGCAGCGTCGGGGGGGCGGCGGGAGAGACCCAGTACTTC. Amino acid sequence: CASSVGGAAGETQYF. The rearrangement uses TRBV9 and TRBJ2-5; the match to TRBD2 covers 8 bases. After removal of 2 bases from V and 4 bases from J, the junction contained 7 bases not matched to a gene. The CDR3 is made up of 15 amino acids. Germline CDR1 and CDR2: SGDLS and YYNGEE.

The chain links TRBV2 to TRBJ1-1, with D maybe TRBD1 (6 bases). Germline CDR1 SNHLY, CDR2 FYNNEI. The CDR3 has 14 amino acids. The germline V and J ends were trimmed by 8 bases and 0 bases, with 13 bases remaining between them. The CDR3 sequence: CASSSRDMNTEAFF. CDR3 sequence (DNA): TGTGCCAGCTCAAGCAGGGACATGAACACTGAAGCTTTCTTT.

This clonotype was recorded many times. This chain joins TRBV29-1 and TRBJ2-7; 11 bases map to TRBD1. The CDR3 sequence is 13 residues long. The germline V gene encodes CDR1 SQVTM and CDR2 ANQGSEA. This CDR3 is CSDEGQGVGEQYF. CDR3 in DNA: TGCAGTGACGAGGGACAGGGGGTTGGCGAGCAGTACTTC.

This clonotype came up many times. The chain is built from TRBV10-3 and TRBJ1-1; the D is unclear. The germline CDR1 and CDR2 sequences are ENHRY and SYGVKD. Trimming removed 2 bases from V and 1 base from J, with 5 bases in between. The CDR3 is 13 residues long. CDR3 sequence (DNA): TGTGCCATCAGTGAGACGACGAACACTGAAGCTTTCTTT. The encoded protein is CAISETTNTEAFF.

This clonotype showed up many times. The chain combines TRBV2 with TRBJ2-7; D possibly corresponds to TRBD2 (5 bases). Germline CDR1 is SNHLY and CDR2 is FYNNEI. Trimming took 6 bases from V and 1 from J, leaving 7 bases between them. The CDR3 runs to 12 residues. CDR3 residues: CASSRGSYEQYF. The CDR3 nucleotides are TGTGCCAGCAGCCGGGGATCCTACGAGCAGTACTTC.

This clonotype was found a few times. At one of its ends the junction is not consistent with the germline gene, which may arise from a read error. This sequence joins TRBV7-9 and TRBJ2-2; the D gene is possibly TRBD2 (7 bases). This CDR3 comprises 14 residues. Germline CDR1 is SEHNR and CDR2 is FQNEAQ (reference sequence). The CDR3 DNA reads TGTGCCAGCAGCCATGAGGGGGGGCACAATGAGCAGTTTTTT. Residues: CASSHEGGHNEQFF.

This clonotype was counted ten times or more. The genes are TRBV7-2 and TRBJ2-5, with TRBD2 matching over 10 bases. The V and J ends lost 5 bases and 4 bases, in that order; junction bases with no gene match: 10. The CDR3 is 16 amino acids. Per the germline V gene, CDR1 is SGHTA and CDR2 is FQGNSA. CDR3 in amino acids: CASSQTSGVVIETQYF. The DNA for the CDR3 is TGTGCCAGCAGCCAAACTAGCGGGGTTGTGATAGAGACCCAGTACTTC.

This clonotype has only a few counts. V and J are TRBV4-1 and TRBJ1-5, with TRBD1 matching over 8 bases. The germline CDR1 and CDR2 sequences are MGHRA and YSYEKL. This CDR3 comprises 17 residues. With V trimmed by 0 bases and J by 0 bases, 4 bases remained unmatched. The chain's CDR3 is CASSQEATGASNQPQHF. CDR3 DNA: TGCGCCAGCAGCCAAGAGGCGACAGGGGCTAGCAATCAGCCCCAGCATTTT.

This clonotype has at least ten counts. This chain joins TRBV7-3 and TRBJ2-7, with TRBD1 matching over 8 bases. CDR3 size: 14 residues. With V trimmed by 4 bases and J by 6 bases, 8 bases remained unmatched. Germline V gene sequence: CDR1 SGHTA, CDR2 FQGTGA. CDR3 in DNA: TGTGCCAGCAGCTCCGGGACAGGCCCCTTCGAGCAGTACTTC. Translation: CASSSGTGPFEQYF.

This clonotype came up many times. The rearrangement uses TRBV20-1 and TRBJ2-2, with D maybe TRBD2 (5 bases). The CDR3 runs 15 residues. Germline V gene sequence: CDR1 DFQATT, CDR2 SNEGSKA (reference sequence). V gave up 4 bases and J gave up 2 bases, with 14 bases separating them. DNA of the CDR3: TGCAGTGCTACCGCTCTAGCCGTTAACACCGGGGAGCTGTTTTTT. This gives the protein CSATALAVNTGELFF.